This T cell receptor beta chain was profiled in a study of cytomegalovirus exposure and HLA in healthy donors. Study conclusions and caveats: First-cohort TCR clusters were later found to tend to co-occur in the 120 or so validation repertoires. The investigators catalogued 150 to 200 TCR beta chains as cytomegalovirus-associated.

Germline assignment: CDR1 MDHEN and CDR2 SYDVKM. The CDR3 is 16 amino acids. After removal of 1 base from V and 4 bases from J, the junction contained 9 bases not matched to a gene. Only in-frame clones appear in the TCRdb table, and some are missing; sequencing was by immunoSEQ multiplex PCR. The table records a few hundred thousand clones, 90% of them present only once. These donors were members of the roughly 110-subject validation cohort, a group separate from the approximately 700-subject first cohort. This clone appeared once. Its antigen is still unknown. The V and J genes are TRBV28 and TRBJ1-2, with 7 bases aligning to TRBD1. This TCR derives from a young woman in good health and CMV-seronegative. Sequenced input: PBMCs. DNA for the CDR3: TGTGCCAGCAGTTTATCTCCCGAAGACAGGGTCTATGGCTACACCTTC. Translated, it gives CASSLSPEDRVYGYTF.